Shown below are 8 T cell receptor beta chains from a single sample sequenced in a study of cytomegalovirus exposure and HLA in healthy donors (dated by TCRdb to about 2017). Receptors were amplified or captured by the immunoSEQ multiplex PCR assay. For the multiplex PCR, a mixture combining 60 forward primers for TCR Vbeta segments and 13 reverse primers for TCR Jbeta segments was used. TCRdb carries this immuneACCESS record with in-frame sequences only. Its versions omit some clonotypes, under half of them owing to an unresolved V gene in the studies checked, with the rest unexplained. This sample holds 90,000 to 120,000 clones; roughly 70% were observed only once. 14% of the sample goes to the ten largest clones. Specimen: PBMCs. The receptors were gathered from a woman in her thirties or forties in good health and CMV-seropositive.

The rearrangement uses TRBV5-1 and TRBJ1-4; D may be TRBD1 (5 bases). This CDR3 region has 14 residues. Trimming left V 4 bases short and J 0 bases short, with 7 bases between. Germline-derived CDR1 and CDR2 are SGHRS and YFSETQ. The CDR3 DNA is TGCGCCAGCAGCCCGACAGCAACTAATGAAAAACTGTTTTTT. Its protein product is CASSPTATNEKLFF.

V is TRBV4-2 and J is TRBJ1-5; no reliable D call. This CDR3 has 14 residues. Germline CDR1 is LGHNA and CDR2 is YNFKEQ. The V end was cut by 0 bases, the J end by 5 bases, with 8 bases between. The DNA of the CDR3 is TGTGCCAGCAGCCAAGAACCGGTCGATCAGCCCCAGCATTTT. This encodes CASSQEPVDQPQHF.

This clone was seen only a few times. This chain joins TRBV6-5 and TRBJ1-4; D call uncertain. Germline V gene data show CDR1 as MNHEY and CDR2 as SVGAGI. Trimming shortened V by 1 base and J by 3 bases, and 9 bases separated the two germline ends. The CDR3 contains 15 residues. CDR3 sequence reads: CASSYFPTPNEKLFF. CDR3 coding DNA: TGTGCCAGCAGTTACTTTCCGACACCTAATGAAAAACTGTTTTTT.

The gene calls are TRBV4-1 and TRBJ1-6; D is unclear. Germline lookup yields CDR1 MGHRA and CDR2 YSYEKL. Deletions cut 2 bases from V and 0 bases from J, with 8 bases between. The CDR3 is 16 residues long. In nucleotides, the CDR3 is TGCGCCAGCAGCCAACGGGAGAGCTCCTATAATTCACCCCTCCACTTT. Translation: CASSQRESSYNSPLHF.

This clone occurred once. CDR3 region: CASSLDRGRFYGYTF. CDR3 nucleotides: TGCGCCAGCAGCTTGGACAGGGGGCGCTTCTATGGCTACACCTTC. The chain employs TRBV5-1 and TRBJ1-2; 9 bases match TRBD1. The V gene end was trimmed by 0 bases and the J gene end by 4 bases; junction bases not matched to a gene: 4. Germline V CDR1 and CDR2: SGHRS, YFSETQ. This CDR3 comprises 15 residues.

This chain connects TRBV7-9 to TRBJ2-7; no firm D call. This CDR3 region has 15 residues. Per germline, CDR1 SEHNR and CDR2 FQNEAQ (reference sequence). V lost 1 base and J 9 bases, leaving 19 bases between the germline ends. CDR3 protein: CASSLGSEALIMQYF. The CDR3 DNA sequence: TGTGCCAGCAGCTTAGGGAGCGAAGCGCTGATTATGCAGTACTTC. Based on the CDR3 plus reference TRBV7-9 and TRBJ2-7, the full variable domain is DTGVSQNPRHKITKRGQNVTFRCDPISEHNRLYWYRQTLGQGPEFLTYFQNEAQLEKSRLLSDRFSAERPKGSFSTLEIQRTEQGDSAMYLCASSLGSEALIMQYFGPGTRLTVT.

The chain joins TRBV14 to TRBJ1-2, with a tentative D call TRBD1 (5 bases). CDR1 and CDR2 from the germline V gene are SGHDN and FVKESK. The CDR3 loop spans 13 amino acids. V lost 10 bases, J lost 2 bases, and 14 bases lay in between. The DNA for the CDR3 is TGTGCCACCGAGCCGGCAGGGAACTATGGCTACACCTTC. It encodes CATEPAGNYGYTF.

This chain links TRBV11-2 with TRBJ1-4; D is uncertain. This CDR3 comprises 16 residues. The V gene lost 5 bases and the J gene lost 2 bases, with 15 bases spanning the gap. Germline assignment: CDR1 SGHAT and CDR2 FQNNGV. CDR3 DNA sequence: TGTGCCAGCAGCCCCTATTCGAGAGGGACTAATGAAAAACTGTTTTTT. It translates to CASSPYSRGTNEKLFF.